These 27 T cell receptor beta chains share one sample of origin, sequenced in a study of shared clonotypes between healthy human individuals. Method: immunoSEQ multiplex PCR; TCRdb's copy keeps in-frame clones and lacks some. The sample carries under 600,000 clones, over 60% recorded once. Material for sequencing was PBMCs. Receptor source: a woman aged 35 to 49 in good health. Some clones in this sample may be carry-over from other donors' samples.

This clone has more than one count but fewer than ten. V usage is TRBV6-5 and J usage is TRBJ2-7, with D hard to call. The CDR3 runs 12 residues. Germline V lookup: CDR1 MNHEY, CDR2 SVGAGI. V shed 7 bases and J shed 6 bases, with 13 bases lying between them. CDR3 sequence reads: CASTTDRSEQYF. The CDR3 DNA sequence: TGTGCCAGCACAACAGATCGGTCCGAGCAGTACTTC.

The rearrangement links TRBV5-6 to TRBJ1-2, with 12 nucleotides matching TRBD1. The CDR3 contains 15 residues. Germline V gene data show CDR1 as SGHDT and CDR2 as YYEEEE. The J segment lost 8 bases and the V segment lost 3 bases, leaving 8 bases of the junction unmatched. For the CDR3, the DNA is TGTGCCAGCAGCTACTCGGGACAGGGGGCGCGGGGCTACACCTTC. This sequence encodes CASSYSGQGARGYTF.

Regarding this clone: At one boundary the junction diverges from the germline segment, which might be a read error. The rearrangement joins TRBV5-1 to TRBJ2-7; 10 positions agree with TRBD1. Per the germline V gene, CDR1 is SGHRS and CDR2 is YFSETQ. The CDR3 spans 14 residues. The CDR3 is CASSNGQGGYEKYF. The DNA for the CDR3 is TGCGCCAGCAGCAATGGACAGGGGGGCTACGAGAAGTACTTC.

Only one count was recorded for this clone. This chain uses TRBV9 with TRBJ2-1; a weak D match, TRBD2 (6 bases). V was clipped by 3 bases and J by 0 bases, with 16 bases between them. The CDR3 consists of 17 residues. Looked up from germline, CDR1 is SGDLS and CDR2 is YYNGEE. The CDR3 coding sequence is TGTGCCAGCAGCGGGCAAAGGGTGGGAGGCTCCTACAATGAGCAGTTCTTC. Translating gives CASSGQRVGGSYNEQFF.

Here the CDR3 DNA reads TGTGCCAGCAGCCCCGGACTAGTTCGTGACGAGCAGTACTTC. Protein product: CASSPGLVRDEQYF. V is TRBV7-9 and J is TRBJ2-7, with TRBD2 identical over 7 bases. Per germline, CDR1 SEHNR and CDR2 FQNEAQ (reference sequence). This CDR3 spans 14 amino acids. With V trimmed by 5 bases and J by 5 bases, 9 bases remained unmatched.

This clone was found a few times. The chain recombines TRBV27 with TRBJ1-1; the match to TRBD1 covers 9 bases. Trimming took 5 bases from V and 0 from J; bases not matched to a gene: 7. The CDR3 contains 16 residues. Germline lookup yields CDR1 MNHEY and CDR2 SMNVEV (reference sequence). In DNA, the CDR3 is TGTGCCAGCAGTCGGGACAGGGCCAACATGAACACTGAAGCTTTCTTT. Its translation is CASSRDRANMNTEAFF.

The V and J genes are TRBV18 and TRBJ2-1; 13 bases agree with TRBD2. The CDR3 loop spans 15 amino acids. J gave up 5 bases and V 4 bases, and 2 bases lay outside the gene matches. Per germline, CDR1 KGHSH and CDR2 LQKENI. CDR3 region: CASSLGTSGNNEQFF. The CDR3 nucleotides are TGTGCCAGCTCACTAGGGACTAGCGGGAACAATGAGCAGTTCTTC.

This sequence joins TRBV18 and TRBJ1-4; weak D call: TRBD1 (5 bases). This CDR3 is 15 amino acids long. V gave up 1 base and J gave up 8 bases, with 14 bases separating them. The V gene's germline CDR1 is KGHSH and CDR2 LQKENI. CDR3 sequence: CASSPLGREMEKLFF. The DNA for the CDR3 is TGTGCCAGCTCACCACTAGGCAGGGAGATGGAAAAACTGTTTTTT.

In the case of this clone: One junction end does not reproduce the germline sequence, and a read error may be involved. The chain couples TRBV7-3 to TRBJ2-3, with 14 bases lining up with TRBD2. Germline CDR1 and CDR2: SGHTA and FQGTGA. CDR3 length: 17 amino acids. CDR3: CASSSLGTSGSRDTQYF. Written as DNA, the CDR3 is TGTGCCAGCAGCTCCCTTGGGACTAGCGGGAGCAGAGATACGCAGTATTTT. Full variable domain (remainder filled in from reference TRBV7-3 and TRBJ2-3): GAGVSQTPSNKVTEKGKYVELRCDPISGHTALYWYRQSLGQGPEFLIYFQGTGAADDSGLPNDRFFAVRPEGSVSTLKIQRTERGDSAVYLCASSSLGTSGSRDTQYFGPGTRLTVL.

The CDR3 reads CAWSRGSLDEQFF. DNA of the CDR3: TGTGCCTGGAGTAGAGGTAGCTTGGATGAGCAGTTCTTC. V usage is TRBV30 and J usage is TRBJ2-1, with D unresolved. Germline V lookup: CDR1 GTSNPN, CDR2 SVGIG (reference sequence). Trimming pared 2 bases from V and 8 bases from J, leaving 13 bases between. The CDR3 runs to 13 residues.

This rearrangement joins TRBV5-4 to TRBJ2-7; a weak D match, TRBD2 (5 bases). Deletions cut 4 bases from V and 5 bases from J, with 22 bases between. This CDR3 comprises 16 residues. Germline lookup yields CDR1 SGHNT and CDR2 YYREEE (reference sequence). CDR3 protein: CASSTDLLVLGDEQYF. As DNA, the CDR3 is TGTGCCAGCAGCACGGACCTACTAGTCCTCGGGGACGAGCAGTACTTC.

The chain uses TRBV27 and TRBJ2-3, with TRBD2 matching 12 bases. Germline V gene lookup returns CDR1 MNHEY and CDR2 SMNVEV (reference sequence). The CDR3 covers 19 residues. V trimming: 7 bases; J trimming: 4 bases; junction bases outside the gene matches: 18. Here the CDR3 reads CASTKLRLAGGPLSDTQYF. For the CDR3, the DNA is TGTGCCAGCACCAAGCTCAGGCTAGCGGGAGGGCCATTATCAGATACGCAGTATTTT.

The chain joins TRBV19 to TRBJ2-5; 7 bases fit TRBD1. The germline V gene encodes CDR1 LNHDA and CDR2 SQIVND (reference sequence). The CDR3 is 14 residues long. The ends lost 4 bases at V and 5 bases at J; junction bases unmatched: 7. The CDR3 DNA reads TGTGCCAGTAGTACGACAGGGTTGGTCGAGACCCAGTACTTC. Its translation: CASSTTGLVETQYF.

The chain has TRBV27 and TRBJ2-6; D is perhaps TRBD1 (5 bases). This CDR3 has 17 residues. V was trimmed by 10 bases and J by 1 base, leaving 20 bases between them. Germline V gene sequence: CDR1 MNHEY, CDR2 SMNVEV (reference sequence). The CDR3 sequence: CANTPRVRKSGANVLTF. DNA for the CDR3: TGTGCCAACACCCCCAGGGTAAGAAAGTCTGGGGCCAACGTCCTGACTTTC.

J is TRBJ2-1 and V is TRBV18; 8 bases are shared with TRBD1. V was clipped by 8 bases and J by 0 bases; unmatched bases: 6. Germline CDR1 reads KGHSH; CDR2 reads LQKENI. The CDR3 covers 15 residues. The chain's CDR3 is CASANRGSSYNEQFF. In nucleotides, the CDR3 is TGTGCCAGCGCAAACAGGGGGAGCTCCTACAATGAGCAGTTCTTC.

Details on this clone: This likely traces to a read error, being one base from a far larger clone. In this CDR3 the conserved last residue, phenylalanine or tryptophan, is missing, so a read error is likely. The chain employs TRBV4-3 and TRBJ2-4, with 8 positions matching TRBD1. J lost 4 bases, V lost 4 bases, and 6 bases had no gene match. The germline V gene has CDR1 LGHNA and CDR2 YSLEER. CDR3 length equals 15 residues. The CDR3: CASSPGRQGKNIQYL. In nucleotides, the CDR3 is TGCGCCAGCAGCCCCGGGCGACAGGGGAAAAACATTCAGTACCTC.

The rearrangement uses TRBV7-6 and TRBJ1-1; D gene uncertain. This CDR3 spans 13 amino acids. V shed 4 bases and J shed 5 bases, with 11 bases lying between them. CDR1 and CDR2 from the germline V gene are SGHVS and FNYEAQ. This CDR3 reads CASSYGLGTEAFF. As DNA, the CDR3 is TGTGCCAGCAGCTACGGACTGGGGACTGAAGCTTTCTTT.

Written as DNA, the CDR3 is TGTGCCACCAGCAGAGAACAGGGCACAGATACGCAGTATTTT. Its protein is CATSREQGTDTQYF. V usage is TRBV15 and J usage is TRBJ2-3, with D possibly being TRBD1 (5 bases). The germline V and J ends were trimmed by 0 bases and 1 base, with 5 bases remaining between them. Germline V gene data show CDR1 as LNHNV and CDR2 as YYDKDF (reference sequence). The CDR3 covers 14 residues.

This clone was found many times. The V and J genes are TRBV4-2 and TRBJ2-5, with TRBD2 as a possible D gene (5 bases). Germline-derived CDR1 and CDR2 are LGHNA and YNFKEQ. This CDR3 region has 18 residues. Trimming left V 1 base short and J 5 bases short, with 23 bases between. The CDR3 sequence is CASSQGSLAASRGETQYF. CDR3 nucleotides: TGTGCCAGCAGCCAAGGGAGTTTGGCGGCTTCCCGCGGGGAGACCCAGTACTTC.

V is TRBV7-9 and J is TRBJ2-4; the D is unclear. V shed 2 bases and J shed 0 bases, with 11 bases lying between them. Germline V gene lookup returns CDR1 SEHNR and CDR2 FQNEAQ (reference sequence). This CDR3 is built from 16 residues. CDR3: CASSLIKMGAKNIQYF. CDR3 sequence (DNA): TGTGCCAGCAGCTTAATAAAGATGGGAGCCAAAAACATTCAGTACTTC.

The rearrangement links TRBV5-1 to TRBJ2-3; TRBD2 agrees at 11 bases. The CDR3 contains 16 residues. From germline, CDR1 is SGHRS and CDR2 YFSETQ. Trimming removed 4 bases from V and 1 base from J; junction bases left unmatched: 5. The CDR3 bases are TGCGCCAGCAGCAAAACTAGCGGGAGTGGCACAGATACGCAGTATTTT. It yields the protein CASSKTSGSGTDTQYF.

This clone has a single count. The CDR3 DNA follows: TGTGCCAGCAGTTTGAGGGCGTTTGGCTACACCTTC. Its protein product is CASSLRAFGYTF. This chain joins TRBV28 and TRBJ1-2, with D unresolved. Germline V gives CDR1 MDHEN, CDR2 SYDVKM. Trimming shortened V by 3 bases and J by 7 bases, and 9 bases separated the two germline ends. The CDR3 runs to 12 residues.

For this clone: Its ends do not fully match the called genes, so a read error is possible. The chain employs TRBV14 and TRBJ2-3; D not resolved. The CDR3 is made up of 15 amino acids. Germline V gives CDR1 SGHDN, CDR2 FVKESK. CDR3 DNA: TGTGCCAGCAGCGAAGATGTAGACTTGGAGCATACGCAGTATTTT. This sequence encodes CASSEDVDLEHTQYF.

This clone was detected ten times or more. The CDR3 loop reads CASSLTGTSLYGYTF. The CDR3, as DNA: TGTGCCAGCAGCTTAACCGGGACGTCCCTCTATGGCTACACCTTC. The rearrangement uses TRBV7-3 and TRBJ1-2, with D possibly matching TRBD1 (5 bases). Germline loops: CDR1 SGHTA, CDR2 FQGTGA. The CDR3 sequence is 15 residues long. The V end was cut by 0 bases, the J end by 4 bases, with 12 bases between.

This clone was seen a few times. The chain employs TRBV11-2 and TRBJ2-5, with TRBD2 matching over 9 bases. With 0 bases clipped from V and 5 bases from J, the junction kept 4 bases outside the gene matches. Looked up from germline, CDR1 is SGHAT and CDR2 is FQNNGV. The CDR3 spans 15 residues. The CDR3 reads CASSLETSGFETQYF. The DNA of the CDR3 is TGTGCCAGCAGCTTAGAAACTAGCGGGTTTGAGACCCAGTACTTC.

The chain couples TRBV5-1 to TRBJ2-7; the D gene is possibly TRBD1 (5 bases). Germline loops: CDR1 SGHRS, CDR2 YFSETQ. V lost 0 bases, J lost 3 bases, and 10 bases lay in between. This CDR3 is built from 14 residues. CDR3 loop: CASSLGTSNYEQYF. The CDR3 nucleotides read TGCGCCAGCAGCTTGGGGACATCCAACTACGAGCAGTACTTC.

Here the CDR3 reads CASSWSAGQAGGYTF. The DNA of the CDR3 is TGTGCCAGCAGCTGGTCTGCGGGACAGGCGGGTGGCTACACCTTC. V is TRBV5-5 and J is TRBJ1-2; 8 bases line up with TRBD1. In germline, CDR1 is SGHKS, CDR2 YYEKEE (reference sequence). The J segment lost 7 bases and the V segment lost 3 bases, leaving 11 bases of the junction unmatched. The CDR3 sequence is 15 residues long.